This TCR beta chain was captured in a study of control samples from healthy donors and cancer patients. The table came from immunoSEQ multiplex PCR; TCRdb's copy has only in-frame clones and leaves some out. The sample table sets out about 190,000 clones. Germline CDR1 reads SGHDT; CDR2 reads YYEEEE. The ends were cut back, 0 bases at V and 2 bases at J, with 5 bases in the middle. The CDR3 is 13 residues long. The sequence was collected from a woman aged 25 to 45 in good health. The chain couples TRBV5-6 to TRBJ1-2; D is unresolved. The sequencing input was blood. This CDR3 is CASSLDQNYGYTF. The DNA of the CDR3 is TGTGCCAGCAGCTTGGATCAAAACTATGGCTACACCTTC.